The 18 T cell receptor beta chains reported below all come from one sample, sequenced in a study of PD-1 blockade in classical Hodgkin lymphoma. The data were produced by immunoSEQ multiplex PCR, yet TCRdb's version contains in-frame clones alone and is incomplete. Counted here are approximately 44,000 clones, 55% to 75% occurring once; the ten biggest clones make up less than 4%. With no exception, relapse followed autologous stem cell transplantation in all patients, and brentuximab vedotin exposure varied. Sequencing was performed on peripheral blood mononuclear cells (PBMCs), taken at baseline. The receptor source for this set is a human donor with classical Hodgkin lymphoma.

The chain is built from TRBV29-1 and TRBJ2-1, with TRBD2 as a possible D gene (5 bases). The CDR3 loop spans 15 amino acids. V was clipped by 6 bases and J by 0 bases, with 15 bases between them. The V gene's germline CDR1 is SQVTM and CDR2 ANQGSEA. This chain's CDR3 is CSVKGAGGSYNEQFF. The CDR3 DNA follows: TGCAGCGTGAAGGGAGCAGGAGGCTCCTACAATGAGCAGTTCTTC.

The chain carries TRBV27 and TRBJ2-5; 10 bases agree with TRBD1. The V gene's germline CDR1 is MNHEY and CDR2 SMNVEV (reference sequence). After removal of 5 bases from V and 0 bases from J, the junction contained 15 bases not matched to a gene. The CDR3 totals 19 residues. The CDR3 nucleotides are TGTGCCAGCAGTGTGGGGGGTGGACAGGGGGTGGTTTACCAAGAGACCCAGTACTTC. This translates into CASSVGGGQGVVYQETQYF.

This clone was counted once. The rearrangement joins TRBV13 to TRBJ2-3; 7 nucleotides align to TRBD2. V dropped 2 bases and J dropped 2; count of bases not matched to a gene: 13. Germline CDR1 reads PRHDT; CDR2 reads FYEKMQ (reference sequence). The CDR3 loop spans 18 amino acids. The DNA for the CDR3 is TGTGCCAGCAGCTTACTCCTCGTCCGAGCGGGGATCACAGATACGCAGTATTTT. This encodes CASSLLLVRAGITDTQYF.

The chain couples TRBV9 to TRBJ2-3; 9 nucleotides agree with TRBD1. Per the germline V gene, CDR1 is SGDLS and CDR2 is YYNGEE. The J segment lost 5 bases and the V segment lost 3 bases, leaving 7 bases of the junction unmatched. The CDR3 is made up of 15 amino acids. Here the CDR3 DNA reads TGTGCCAGCAGCGGTACAGGGGGCTTGGTAGATACGCAGTATTTT. Encoded protein: CASSGTGGLVDTQYF.

The chain recombines TRBV6-5 with TRBJ1-2; D might be TRBD1 (5 bases). Trimming removed 0 bases at V and 6 bases at J, with 11 bases between. The CDR3 contains 14 residues. Per the germline V gene, CDR1 is MNHEY and CDR2 is SVGAGI. Here the CDR3 reads CASSYSAGHNGYTF. The CDR3, as DNA: TGTGCCAGCAGTTACTCGGCAGGGCACAATGGCTACACCTTC.

CDR3 DNA: TGTGCCAGCAGCTTAGAACAGGTGGGCCCCAAGTTCTTC. Protein product: CASSLEQVGPKFF. V and J are TRBV7-3 and TRBJ2-1, with a possible D match to TRBD1 (5 bases). V was pared by 2 bases and J by 14 bases, with 16 bases between. This CDR3 is built from 13 residues. Per germline, CDR1 SGHTA and CDR2 FQGTGA. Drawing the rest from reference TRBV7-3 and TRBJ2-1, the complete variable domain is GAGVSQTPSNKVTEKGKYVELRCDPISGHTALYWYRQSLGQGPEFLIYFQGTGAADDSGLPNDRFFAVRPEGSVSTLKIQRTERGDSAVYLCASSLEQVGPKFFGPGTRLTVL.

The genes are TRBV10-2 and TRBJ2-5; the D gene is possibly TRBD2 (6 bases). CDR1 WSHSY and CDR2 SAAADI come from the germline V gene. This CDR3 has 15 residues. Trimming stripped 8 bases from V and 3 bases from J, with 19 bases between. CDR3 in DNA: TGCGCCAGCCATAGGGGTGGGGGGAATGAAGAGACCCAGTACTTC. It yields the protein CASHRGGGNEETQYF.

This clone was seen once. The chain uses TRBV6-5 and TRBJ1-4; the D gene is possibly TRBD1 (6 bases). The CDR3 spans 16 residues. Trimming stripped 4 bases from V and 0 bases from J, with 12 bases between. Germline loops: CDR1 MNHEY, CDR2 SVGAGI. The CDR3 loop is CASSFSGAATNEKLFF. In DNA, the CDR3 is TGTGCCAGCAGTTTCTCGGGGGCAGCAACTAATGAAAAACTGTTTTTT.

This clone has only a few counts. J is TRBJ2-3 and V is TRBV27, with 7 bases lining up with TRBD2. This CDR3 is built from 14 residues. V dropped 6 bases and J dropped 3; count of bases not matched to a gene: 6. Germline CDR1 and CDR2: MNHEY and SMNVEV (reference sequence). CDR3 sequence reads: CASSLGGMTDTQYF. DNA for the CDR3: TGTGCCAGCAGCCTCGGGGGGATGACAGATACGCAGTATTTT.

The sample holds one count of this clone. The chain recombines TRBV5-6 with TRBJ1-5; the D is unclear. With 4 bases removed from V and 2 bases from J, the gap between germline ends came to 10 bases. This CDR3 has 14 residues. Germline CDR1 SGHDT, CDR2 YYEEEE. The CDR3 sequence is CASSGNLGNQPQHF. In DNA, the CDR3 is TGTGCCAGCAGCGGGAATTTGGGCAATCAGCCCCAGCATTTT.

The rearrangement links TRBV6-4 to TRBJ2-3; 8 bases match TRBD2. J lost 4 bases, V lost 3 bases, and 6 bases had no gene match. This CDR3 comprises 15 residues. CDR1 is MRHNA, CDR2 SNTAGT, per germline. CDR3 in DNA: TGTGCCAGCAGTGATAACGGGGGGGATTCAGATACGCAGTATTTT. Translating it yields CASSDNGGDSDTQYF.

The DNA of the CDR3 is TGTGCCAGCAGTTCCTGGGGGGGCTTTGGGAACACTGAAGCTTTCTTT. The encoded protein is CASSSWGGFGNTEAFF. J is TRBJ1-1 and V is TRBV6-5, with D perhaps TRBD1 (6 bases). The CDR3 length is 16 residues. Germline lookup yields CDR1 MNHEY and CDR2 SVGAGI. V gave up 4 bases and J gave up 1 base, with 16 bases separating them.

J is TRBJ1-1 and V is TRBV6-6, with a tentative D call TRBD1 (6 bases). This CDR3 contains 15 residues. V dropped 2 bases and J dropped 5 bases, with 15 bases sitting between them. Germline V lookup: CDR1 MNHNY, CDR2 SVGAGI (reference sequence). CDR3 residues: CASSYGVGGGTEAFF. In DNA, the CDR3 is TGTGCCAGCAGTTACGGCGTTGGGGGCGGGACTGAAGCTTTCTTT.

This clone was observed a handful of times. The chain uses TRBV20-1 and TRBJ2-5; D not certain. The CDR3 covers 11 residues. Trimming stripped 3 bases from V and 7 bases from J, with 9 bases between. In germline, CDR1 is DFQATT, CDR2 SNEGSKA (reference sequence). As DNA, the CDR3 is TGCAGTGCTAGGGATGAAGGGACCCAGTACTTC. Protein sequence: CSARDEGTQYF.

The chain carries TRBV18 and TRBJ2-7; D uncertain. Germline V lookup: CDR1 KGHSH, CDR2 LQKENI. This CDR3 is 13 amino acids long. The ends were cut back, 0 bases at V and 0 bases at J, with 3 bases in the middle. In nucleotides, the CDR3 is TGTGCCAGCTCACCACCAAGCTCCTACGAGCAGTACTTC. Encoded protein: CASSPPSSYEQYF.

The genes are TRBV27 and TRBJ2-5; the D is unclear. This CDR3 is 13 amino acids long. With 4 bases removed from V and 8 bases from J, the gap between germline ends came to 14 bases. Germline loops: CDR1 MNHEY, CDR2 SMNVEV (reference sequence). The CDR3 region is CASSWAAGPTQYF. DNA for the CDR3: TGTGCCAGCAGTTGGGCAGCCGGGCCCACCCAGTACTTC.

This chain links TRBV27 with TRBJ1-1; D remains ambiguous. V was trimmed by 2 bases and J by 4 bases, leaving 8 bases between them. Germline V gene lookup returns CDR1 MNHEY and CDR2 SMNVEV (reference sequence). This CDR3 region has 13 residues. The CDR3 here is CASSLGLGTEAFF. CDR3 nucleotides: TGTGCCAGCAGTTTAGGCCTGGGCACTGAAGCTTTCTTT.

The genes are TRBV23-1 and TRBJ2-7; no clear D. TRBV23-1 is placed among ORFs of uncertain function. There are 14 residues in the CDR3. Trimming removed 3 bases at V and 2 bases at J, with 11 bases between. The CDR3 protein is CASSHIIWAYEQYF. The CDR3, as DNA: TGCGCCAGCAGTCATATTATCTGGGCCTACGAGCAGTACTTC.